Sequencing of this T cell receptor beta chain was carried out in a study of early T cells in non-severe SARS-CoV-2 infection. Study in general: Bulk RNA isolated from unsorted whole blood underwent sequencing; chains were not paired. Study outcomes and limitations: There was a bias toward anti-spike CD8 responses in VDJdb matching, which missed private and CD4 specificities.

V was pared by 4 bases and J by 13 bases, with 14 bases between. This CDR3 comprises 12 residues. As part of library construction, unique molecular identifiers were attached to individual cDNA molecules. One entry per CDR3 protein results from TCRdb running MiXCR on the 5' RACE reads. Among approximately 39,000 distinct CDR3 sequences listed, 9% to 10% were seen once. In its sample, this clonotype was seen many times. Its antigen is currently unknown. Material for sequencing was whole blood. The source of this sequence is an adult who was a healthcare worker with PCR-confirmed SARS-CoV-2 infection or an uninfected control (not recorded which). The chain joins TRBV12-3 or TRBV12-4 to TRBJ2-1; either TRBD1 or TRBD2 may supply D (5 bases each). The CDR3 sequence is CASSYTGTPQFF. CDR3 in DNA: TGTGCCAGCAGTTATACCGGGACCCCCCAGTTCTTC.